This passage covers 30 T cell receptor beta chains from one sample sequenced in a study of shared clonotypes between healthy human individuals. Assay: immunoSEQ multiplex PCR; the TCRdb copy retains only in-frame clones and omits some. The sample lists hundreds of thousands of clones; about 96% were seen once. CD45RO-negative, CCR7-positively selected cells formed the naive CD8 fraction, excluding terminally differentiated effector memory CD45RA+ cells. The sequencing input was naive CD8+ T cells sorted from blood. Receptors were obtained from a young man in good health.

V usage is TRBV4-2 and J usage is TRBJ2-1; possibly TRBD1 for D (6 bases). The CDR3 sequence is 16 residues long. Trimming took 3 bases from V and 2 from J, leaving 14 bases between them. Germline lookup yields CDR1 LGHNA and CDR2 YNFKEQ. The CDR3 region has the DNA TGTGCCAGCAGCCAGTCTGGACAGAATGCCTACAATGAGCAGTTCTTC. It specifies CASSQSGQNAYNEQFF.

V usage is TRBV6-5 and J usage is TRBJ2-7; 7 nucleotides line up with TRBD1. J lost 6 bases, V lost 6 bases, and 5 bases had no gene match. The germline CDR1 and CDR2 sequences are MNHEY and SVGAGI. The CDR3 consists of 12 residues. CDR3 coding DNA: TGTGCCAGCAGCCAACAGGGGCTCGAGCAGTACTTC. Residues: CASSQQGLEQYF.

CDR3 sequence reads: CASSQDWATGANVLTF. DNA of the CDR3: TGCGCCAGCAGCCAAGATTGGGCCACTGGGGCCAACGTCCTGACTTTC. The rearrangement uses TRBV4-3 and TRBJ2-6, with D uncertain. Germline V CDR1 and CDR2: LGHNA, YSLEER. Trimming cost V 0 bases and J 2 bases, with 8 bases left between them. The CDR3 sequence is 16 residues long.

The chain's CDR3 is CASSSGLAGVGEQFF. For the CDR3, the DNA is TGTGCCAGCAGCTCGGGACTAGCGGGAGTCGGTGAGCAGTTCTTC. The chain carries TRBV5-4 and TRBJ2-1; 14 bases match TRBD2. The V and J ends lost 3 bases and 9 bases, in that order; junction bases with no gene match: 5. CDR3 length equals 15 residues. Germline V lookup: CDR1 SGHNT, CDR2 YYREEE (reference sequence).

The rearrangement uses TRBV5-1 and TRBJ2-1; TRBD1 matches at 9 bases. CDR1 and CDR2 from the germline V gene are SGHRS and YFSETQ. The CDR3 is 17 residues long. V lost 0 bases to trimming and J lost 7 bases; unmatched junction nucleotides: 11. CDR3 in amino acids: CASSLAQQGAYRNEQFF. CDR3 nucleotides: TGCGCCAGCAGCTTGGCACAACAGGGGGCCTACAGAAATGAGCAGTTCTTC.

About this clone: Other nucleotide sequences from this sample produce the same CDR3. The chain links TRBV9 to TRBJ2-7; 7 positions agree with TRBD1. The CDR3 is made up of 12 amino acids. The V and J ends lost 3 bases and 5 bases, in that order; junction bases with no gene match: 2. The germline CDR1 and CDR2 sequences are SGDLS and YYNGEE. The CDR3 here is CASSGDSHEQYF. The DNA of the CDR3 is TGTGCCAGCAGCGGGGACAGTCACGAGCAGTACTTC.

This clone was detected only once. CDR3 DNA: TGTGCCAGTAGTATAGGCCTTCTAGCGGGAGCTCGGGGCACCGGGGAGCTGTTTTTT. This sequence encodes CASSIGLLAGARGTGELFF. V is TRBV19 and J is TRBJ2-2, with TRBD2 matching over 10 bases. Germline V gene lookup returns CDR1 LNHDA and CDR2 SQIVND (reference sequence). The CDR3 has 19 residues. J lost 4 bases, V lost 1 base, and 12 bases had no gene match. The full variable domain, completed using reference TRBV19 and TRBJ2-2, is DGGITQSPKYLFRKEGQNVTLSCEQNLNHDAMYWYRQDPGQGLRLIYYSQIVNDFQKGDIAEGYSVSREKKESFPLTVTSAQKNPTAFYLCASSIGLLAGARGTGELFFGEGSRLTVL.

V usage is TRBV2 and J usage is TRBJ2-7; 8 nucleotides align to TRBD1. Germline lookup yields CDR1 SNHLY and CDR2 FYNNEI. The CDR3 runs 13 residues. After removal of 11 bases from V and 0 bases from J, the junction contained 6 bases not matched to a gene. CDR3 in amino acids: CAGTGGVSYEQYF. The CDR3 region has the DNA TGTGCCGGAACAGGGGGTGTCTCCTACGAGCAGTACTTC.

Of note for this clone: A read error may produce the germline difference seen at one junction end. V usage is TRBV7-7 and J usage is TRBJ2-5; D gene unclear. From germline, CDR1 is SSHAT and CDR2 FNYEAQ (reference sequence). The CDR3 sequence is 15 residues long. CDR3 region: CASSLTGSSTETQYF. CDR3 in DNA: TGTGCTAGCAGCTTAACCGGGTCTTCCACGGAGACCCAGTACTTC. The full variable domain, rest sourced from reference TRBV7-7 and TRBJ2-5, is GAGVSQSPRYKVTKRGQDVTLRCDPISSHATLYWYQQALGQGPEFLTYFNYEAQPDKSGLPSDRFSAERPEGSISTLTIQRTEQRDSAMYRCASSLTGSSTETQYFGPGTRLLVL.

V and J are TRBV7-6 and TRBJ2-7; D not certain. Germline CDR1 and CDR2: SGHVS and FNYEAQ. The CDR3 totals 16 residues. Trimming removed 1 base from V and 0 bases from J, with 13 bases in between. CDR3 coding DNA: TGTGCCAGCAGCTTAGATCCGGACGCAACCTCCTACGAGCAGTACTTC. Residues: CASSLDPDATSYEQYF. Using reference TRBV7-6 and TRBJ2-7 for the parts outside the CDR3, the full variable domain is GAGVSQSPRYKVTKRGQDVALRCDPISGHVSLYWYRQALGQGPEFLTYFNYEAQQDKSGLPNDRFSAERPEGSISTLTIQRTEQRDSAMYRCASSLDPDATSYEQYFGPGTRLTVT.

This chain uses TRBV28 with TRBJ2-5; D possibly corresponds to TRBD2 (5 bases). Germline loops: CDR1 MDHEN, CDR2 SYDVKM. Trimming pared 5 bases from V and 2 bases from J, leaving 18 bases between. The CDR3 runs to 16 residues. The CDR3 DNA sequence: TGTGCCAGCAGTACTCGACCAAAGAGGGTTCAAGAGACCCAGTACTTC. Residues: CASSTRPKRVQETQYF.

This chain connects TRBV5-4 to TRBJ2-1, with D possibly TRBD1 on 6 matching bases. Germline lookup yields CDR1 SGHNT and CDR2 YYREEE (reference sequence). V was shortened by 10 bases and J by 8 bases, with 31 bases between the two germline ends. The CDR3 runs to 17 residues. CDR3 amino acids: CASSGLAVGGAWYEQFF. CDR3 coding DNA: TGTGCCTCCAGCGGCCTCGCGGTTGGGGGCGCTTGGTATGAGCAGTTCTTC.

The chain carries TRBV28 and TRBJ2-1; 8 positions match TRBD1. The CDR3 loop spans 16 amino acids. V dropped 4 bases and J dropped 4; count of bases not matched to a gene: 9. The germline gives CDR1 MDHEN, CDR2 SYDVKM. CDR3 nucleotides: TGTGCCAGCAGTTCAAGGACAGGGCTGAGGTACAATGAGCAGTTCTTC. This sequence encodes CASSSRTGLRYNEQFF. Drawing the rest from reference TRBV28 and TRBJ2-1, the complete variable domain is DVKVTQSSRYLVKRTGEKVFLECVQDMDHENMFWYRQDPGLGLRLIYFSYDVKMKEKGDIPEGYSVSREKKERFSLILESASTNQTSMYLCASSSRTGLRYNEQFFGPGTRLTVL.

CDR3 in DNA: TGTGCCAGCAGCCCCATCGCGGGAGGGGAGCAGTTCTTC. It specifies CASSPIAGGEQFF. The chain is built from TRBV7-8 and TRBJ2-1, with 9 bases identical to TRBD2. CDR3 length equals 13 residues. The germline CDR1 and CDR2 sequences are SGHVS and FQNEAQ. The V segment lost 5 bases and the J segment 10 bases; nucleotides outside the gene matches: 6.

The chain is built from TRBV1 and TRBJ2-3; the D call TRBD2 from the table was never checked on the DNA. TRBV1 is assigned pseudogene status. The CDR3 extends over 17 amino acids. DNA for the CDR3: TGCACCAGCAGCCAAGAAATGACTAGCGGGTGGACAGATACGCAGTATTTT. It is translated as CTSSQEMTSGWTDTQYF.

The chain has TRBV5-4 and TRBJ1-1; D perhaps matches TRBD1 (6 bases). CDR3 length: 12 residues. The V gene lost 4 bases and the J gene lost 11 bases, with 15 bases spanning the gap. Looked up from germline, CDR1 is SGHNT and CDR2 is YYREEE (reference sequence). CDR3 nucleotides: TGTGCCAGCAGCCTGGACAGCTATGTCGCTTTCTTT. Translating it yields CASSLDSYVAFF. The full variable domain, its missing parts supplied by reference TRBV5-4 and TRBJ1-1, is ETGVTQSPTHLIKTRGQQVTLRCSSQSGHNTVSWYQQALGQGPQFIFQYYREEENGRGNFPPRFSGLQFPNYSSELNVNALELDDSALYLCASSLDSYVAFFGQGTRLTVV.

The V call is TRBV11-2, the J call TRBJ1-3; possible D gene TRBD1, 6 bases. Trimming cost V 5 bases and J 7 bases, with 9 bases left between them. Germline assignment: CDR1 SGHAT and CDR2 FQNNGV. The CDR3 sequence is 12 residues long. The chain's CDR3 is CASSPTGNTIYF. For the CDR3, the DNA is TGTGCCAGCAGCCCAACAGGGAACACCATATATTTT.

The J gene is TRBJ1-2, the V gene TRBV10-1; a possible D gene is TRBD1 (5 bases). The CDR3 runs to 15 residues. V was clipped by 0 bases and J by 6 bases, with 14 bases between them. CDR1 and CDR2 (germline): WNHNN, SYGVQD (reference sequence). CDR3 region: CASSESKSPGHGYTF. The CDR3 DNA follows: TGCGCCAGCAGTGAGTCGAAAAGTCCAGGGCATGGCTACACCTTC.

The chain employs TRBV9 and TRBJ2-1; 7 nucleotides agree with TRBD1. V was pared by 3 bases and J by 7 bases, with 10 bases of the junction left unmatched. The length of the CDR3 is 15 residues. The germline V gene encodes CDR1 SGDLS and CDR2 YYNGEE. The CDR3 nucleotides are TGTGCCAGCAGCGCCCCAGGGGGACAAGGTAATGAGCAGTTCTTC. It is translated as CASSAPGGQGNEQFF.

The chain employs TRBV27 and TRBJ2-7; D might be TRBD1 (5 bases). V lost 5 bases, J lost 0 bases, and 11 bases lay in between. Germline assignment: CDR1 MNHEY and CDR2 SMNVEV (reference sequence). The CDR3 is made up of 14 amino acids. The CDR3 loop reads CASSPRTYSYEQYF. The DNA for the CDR3 is TGTGCCAGCAGTCCCCGGACATACTCCTACGAGCAGTACTTC.

V usage is TRBV9 and J usage is TRBJ2-1, with no clear D. Germline V gene data show CDR1 as SGDLS and CDR2 as YYNGEE. The CDR3 runs 14 residues. V lost 3 bases, J lost 0 bases, and 7 bases lay in between. CDR3 DNA: TGTGCCAGCAGCGCACCTAGCTCCTACAATGAGCAGTTCTTC. Translated: CASSAPSSYNEQFF. Full variable domain (outside the CDR3, taken from reference TRBV9 and TRBJ2-1): DSGVTQTPKHLITATGQRVTLRCSPRSGDLSVYWYQQSLDQGLQFLIQYYNGEERAKGNILERFSAQQFPDLHSELNLSSLELGDSALYFCASSAPSSYNEQFFGPGTRLTVL.

V usage is TRBV2 and J usage is TRBJ2-5; 7 bases agree with TRBD2. Germline V lookup: CDR1 SNHLY, CDR2 FYNNEI. The CDR3 contains 14 residues. V dropped 2 bases and J dropped 4; count of bases not matched to a gene: 4. The CDR3 nucleotides are TGTGCCAGCAGTGAACGCGGGAGAGGAGAGACCCAGTACTTC. This gives the protein CASSERGRGETQYF.

This rearrangement joins TRBV10-2 to TRBJ1-1; D call uncertain. V was trimmed by 9 bases and J by 4 bases, leaving 12 bases between them. This CDR3 has 12 residues. Germline V lookup: CDR1 WSHSY, CDR2 SAAADI. For the CDR3, the DNA is TGCGCCAGTAAGTGGTCGGGCACTGAAGCTTTCTTT. Translation: CASKWSGTEAFF.

The J gene is TRBJ2-7, the V gene TRBV7-2; D is ambiguous. Trimming shortened V by 4 bases and J by 0 bases, and 4 bases separated the two germline ends. The CDR3 spans 12 residues. Germline values: CDR1 SGHTA, CDR2 FQGNSA. The CDR3 is CASSYRSYEQYF. CDR3 nucleotides: TGTGCCAGCAGCTACCGCTCCTACGAGCAGTACTTC.

This rearrangement joins TRBV19 to TRBJ1-5; D is uncertain. The V gene's germline CDR1 is LNHDA and CDR2 SQIVND (reference sequence). This CDR3 is 14 amino acids long. Trimming took off 3 bases at V and 7 bases at J, with 13 bases between the two ends. For the CDR3, the DNA is TGTGCCAGTAGTATGGTGGAGGGCTACCAGCCCCAGCATTTT. Residues: CASSMVEGYQPQHF.

The rearrangement links TRBV7-2 to TRBJ2-1; D gene uncertain. Germline CDR1 reads SGHTA; CDR2 reads FQGNSA. This CDR3 comprises 14 residues. Between the trimmed V and J ends, which lost 2 bases and 2 bases, there was a span of 7 bases. DNA of the CDR3: TGTGCCAGCAGCTTAAACAGCCCCTACAATGAGCAGTTCTTC. Translated, it gives CASSLNSPYNEQFF.

The chain uses TRBV28 and TRBJ2-1; 13 bases fit TRBD2. Losses at the gene ends were 9 bases for V and 7 bases for J; bases not matched to a gene: 3. Per germline, CDR1 MDHEN and CDR2 SYDVKM. CDR3 length equals 13 residues. As DNA, the CDR3 is TGTGCCAGTGAACTAGCGGGAGGGAATGAGCAGTTCTTC. Amino acid sequence: CASELAGGNEQFF.

The rearrangement joins TRBV7-9 to TRBJ2-1; no firm D call. Germline V gene data show CDR1 as SEHNR and CDR2 as FQNEAQ (reference sequence). V was pared by 3 bases and J by 8 bases, with 8 bases between. This CDR3 is built from 12 residues. CDR3 bases: TGTGCCAGCAGCTTCGAAAGAGATGAGCAGTTCTTC. Translation gives CASSFERDEQFF.

The gene calls are TRBV13 and TRBJ2-7; 10 bases fit TRBD2. The CDR3 is 14 residues long. J lost 4 bases, V lost 3 bases, and 3 bases had no gene match. Germline loops: CDR1 PRHDT, CDR2 FYEKMQ (reference sequence). The CDR3 bases are TGTGCCAGCAGCTTCAGCGGGAGGGAATACGAGCAGTACTTC. This encodes CASSFSGREYEQYF.

The rearrangement joins TRBV10-3 to TRBJ1-2, with TRBD1 identical over 7 bases. CDR1 and CDR2 (germline): ENHRY, SYGVKD. Losses at the gene ends were 2 bases for V and 4 bases for J; bases not matched to a gene: 7. This CDR3 region has 15 residues. Here the CDR3 DNA reads TGTGCCATCAGTGAGGAGGGGGCCCGTTCCTATGGCTACACCTTC. Protein sequence: CAISEEGARSYGYTF.